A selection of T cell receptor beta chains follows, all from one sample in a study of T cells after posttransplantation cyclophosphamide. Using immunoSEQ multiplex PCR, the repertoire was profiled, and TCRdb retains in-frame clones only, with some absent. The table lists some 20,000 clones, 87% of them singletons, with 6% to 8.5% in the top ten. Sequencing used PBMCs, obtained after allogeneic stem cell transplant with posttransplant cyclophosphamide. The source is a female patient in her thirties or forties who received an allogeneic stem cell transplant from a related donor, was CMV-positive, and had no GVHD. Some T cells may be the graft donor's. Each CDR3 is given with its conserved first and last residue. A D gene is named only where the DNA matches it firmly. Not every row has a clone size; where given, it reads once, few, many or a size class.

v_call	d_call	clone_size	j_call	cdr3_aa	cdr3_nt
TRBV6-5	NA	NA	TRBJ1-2	CASSSQVEGRGYTF	TGTGCTAGCAGTTCCCAAGTGGAGGGGAGAGGCTACACCTTC
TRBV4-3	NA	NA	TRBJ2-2	CASSQDKRRGNTGELFF	TGCGCCAGCAGCCAAGATAAACGCAGGGGGAACACCGGGGAGCTGTTTTTT
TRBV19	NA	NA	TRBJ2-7	CASTNREGTYEQYF	TGTGCCAGTACTAACAGGGAGGGCACCTACGAGCAGTACTTC
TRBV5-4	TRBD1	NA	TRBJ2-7	CASSSDRGRFEQYF	TGTGCCAGCAGCTCGGACAGGGGGCGGTTCGAGCAGTACTTC
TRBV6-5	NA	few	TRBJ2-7	CASSYSTPGGEQYF	TGTGCCAGCAGTTACTCGACTCCTGGTGGCGAGCAGTACTTC
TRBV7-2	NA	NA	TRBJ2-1	CASSLNWNPGDNEQFF	TGTGCCAGCAGCTTAAATTGGAACCCCGGGGACAATGAGCAGTTCTTC
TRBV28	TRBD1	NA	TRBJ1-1	CASSPSGTGATEAFF	TGTGCCAGCAGTCCCTCCGGGACAGGGGCCACTGAAGCTTTCTTT
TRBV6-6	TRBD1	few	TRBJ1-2	CASSTQGAGGYTF	TGTGCCAGCAGTACACAGGGGGCTGGGGGCTACACCTTC
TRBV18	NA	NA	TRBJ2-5	CASSPGTGYETQYF	TGTGCCAGCTCACCAGGCACAGGGTACGAGACCCAGTACTTC
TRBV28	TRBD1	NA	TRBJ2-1	CASRLRGYEQFF	TGTGCCAGCAGGCTCAGGGGGTATGAGCAGTTCTTC
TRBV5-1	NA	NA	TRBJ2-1	CASSIWATINEQFF	TGCGCCAGCAGCATCTGGGCCACCATCAATGAGCAGTTCTTC
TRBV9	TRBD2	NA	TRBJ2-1	CASSVVSLAENYNEQFF	TGTGCCAGCAGCGTAGTCTCCCTAGCGGAGAACTACAATGAGCAGTTCTTC
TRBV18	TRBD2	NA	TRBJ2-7	CASSLGTSGIRSYEQYF	TGTGCCAGCTCGTTAGGGACTAGCGGGATAAGATCCTACGAGCAGTACTTC
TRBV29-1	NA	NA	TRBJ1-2	CSVEDPARGYTF	TGCAGCGTTGAAGATCCGGCTAGGGGCTACACCTTC
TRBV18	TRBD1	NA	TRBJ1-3	CASSQNDRAGNTIYF	TGTGCCAGCTCACAAAACGACAGGGCTGGAAACACCATATATTTT
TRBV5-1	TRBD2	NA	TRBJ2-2	CASSLLREGRGTGELFF	TGCGCCAGCAGCTTGTTGCGGGAGGGCCGCGGCACCGGGGAGCTGTTTTTT
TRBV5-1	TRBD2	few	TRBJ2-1	CASSLVRGRPYNEQFF	TGCGCCAGCAGCTTGGTTCGCGGGAGACCCTACAATGAGCAGTTCTTC
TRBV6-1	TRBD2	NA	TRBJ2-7	CASGPIAGPSYEQYF	TGTGCCAGCGGACCCATAGCGGGACCATCCTACGAGCAGTACTTC
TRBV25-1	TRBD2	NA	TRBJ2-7	CATDSGRPPYEQYF	TGTGCCACCGATAGCGGGAGGCCCCCCTACGAGCAGTACTTC
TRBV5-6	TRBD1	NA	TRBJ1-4	CASSSGTGANIATNEKLFF	TGTGCCAGCAGCTCCGGGACAGGGGCCAATATTGCAACTAATGAAAAACTGTTTTTT
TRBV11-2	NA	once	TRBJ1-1	CASSPTSGYNTEAFF	TGTGCCAGCAGTCCTACTTCAGGGTATAACACTGAAGCTTTCTTT
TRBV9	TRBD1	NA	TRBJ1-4	CASSPRQGGNEKLFF	TGTGCCAGCAGCCCTAGACAGGGCGGGAATGAAAAACTGTTTTTT
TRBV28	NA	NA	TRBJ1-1	CASSPHSTMNTEAFF	TGTGCCAGCAGTCCTCACTCGACAATGAACACTGAAGCTTTCTTT
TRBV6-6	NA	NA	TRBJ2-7	CASSYSPGEAYEQYF	TGTGCCAGCAGTTACTCTCCGGGAGAGGCGTACGAGCAGTACTTC
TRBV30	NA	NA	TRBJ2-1	CAWSVFPSSNEQFF	TGTGCCTGGAGTGTATTCCCCTCCAGTAATGAGCAGTTCTTC
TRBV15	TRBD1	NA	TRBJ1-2	CATSRGGTGYGYTF	TGTGCCACCAGCAGGGGTGGGACAGGCTATGGCTACACCTTC
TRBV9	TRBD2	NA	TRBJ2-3	CASSVEATSGFTDTQYF	TGTGCCAGCAGCGTAGAAGCGACTAGCGGGTTTACAGATACGCAGTATTTT
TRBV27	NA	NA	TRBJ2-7	CASSPRLEGEQYF	TGTGCCAGCAGCCCCCGACTAGAGGGCGAGCAGTACTTC
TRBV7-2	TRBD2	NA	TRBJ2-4	CASSSPGLAGGPSKNIQYF	TGTGCCAGCAGCTCGCCCGGACTAGCGGGAGGTCCGTCCAAAAACATTCAGTACTTC
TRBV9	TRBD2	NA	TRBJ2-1	CASSVEGAGGPLFYNEQFF	TGTGCCAGCAGCGTAGAGGGAGCGGGAGGGCCATTATTTTACAATGAGCAGTTCTTC
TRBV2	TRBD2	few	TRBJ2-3	CASKAGGPTDTQYF	TGTGCCAGCAAGGCGGGAGGGCCCACAGATACGCAGTATTTT
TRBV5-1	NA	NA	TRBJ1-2	CASKRDTENYGYTF	TGCGCCAGTAAGCGGGACACTGAAAACTATGGCTACACCTTC
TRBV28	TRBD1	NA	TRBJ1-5	CASSGQGSQPQHF	TGTGCCAGCAGTGGACAGGGTTCCCAGCCCCAGCATTTT
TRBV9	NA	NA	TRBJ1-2	CASSVDAGVGYGYTF	TGTGCCAGCAGCGTAGATGCAGGGGTGGGCTATGGCTACACCTTC
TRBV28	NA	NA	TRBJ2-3	CASSFGRTQYF	TGTGCCAGCAGTTTCGGTCGAACGCAGTATTTT
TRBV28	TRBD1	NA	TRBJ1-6	CASSSGGTGRSPLHF	TGTGCCAGCAGTTCCGGGGGGACAGGGCGTTCACCCCTCCACTTT
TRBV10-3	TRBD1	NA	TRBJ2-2	CAIKSNRGTGELFF	TGTGCCATCAAGAGTAACAGGGGGACCGGGGAGCTGTTTTTT
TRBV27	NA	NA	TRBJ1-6	CASSLSSGGGSPLHF	TGTGCCAGCAGTTTATCGTCGGGGGGCGGGTCACCCCTCCACTTT
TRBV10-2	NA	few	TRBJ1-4	CASSDAGDLNEKLFF	TGCGCCAGCAGTGATGCGGGAGATCTTAATGAAAAACTGTTTTTT
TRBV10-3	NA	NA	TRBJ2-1	CAISGLADSNEQFF	TGTGCCATCAGCGGACTGGCGGATTCTAATGAGCAGTTCTTC
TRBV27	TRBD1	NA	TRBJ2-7	CAREPVQGLASYEQYF	TGTGCCAGAGAGCCTGTACAGGGGCTAGCATCCTACGAGCAGTACTTC
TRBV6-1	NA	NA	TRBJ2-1	CASSLDNYNEQFF	TGTGCCAGCAGTTTGGACAATTACAATGAGCAGTTCTTC
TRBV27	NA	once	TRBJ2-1	CASSRLSGGANEQFF	TGTGCCAGCAGCCGATTATCCGGCGGGGCCAATGAGCAGTTCTTC
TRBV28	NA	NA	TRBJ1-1	CASSLSGGYTEAFF	TGTGCCAGCAGTTTGTCGGGGGGCTACACTGAAGCTTTCTTT
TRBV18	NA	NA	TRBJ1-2	CASSPPLGSWSYGYTF	TGTGCCAGCTCACCACCCCTCGGGTCCTGGAGCTATGGCTACACCTTC
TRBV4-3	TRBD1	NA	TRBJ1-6	CASSQETGSSPLHF	TGCGCCAGCAGCCAAGAGACAGGGTCGTCACCCCTCCACTTT
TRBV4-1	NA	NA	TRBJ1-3	CASSVNRIISGNTIYF	TGTGCCAGCAGCGTCAACAGGATTATCTCTGGAAACACCATATATTTT
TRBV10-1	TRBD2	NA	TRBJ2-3	CASSAGTRGTDTQYF	TGCGCCAGCAGCGCCGGGACTAGAGGCACAGATACGCAGTATTTT
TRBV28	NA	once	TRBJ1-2	CALTGPYGYTF	TGTGCCCTCACAGGGCCCTATGGCTACACCTTC
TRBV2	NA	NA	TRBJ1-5	CASSEAPRWSNQPQHF	TGTGCCAGCAGTGAAGCGCCCAGGTGGAGCAATCAGCCCCAGCATTTT
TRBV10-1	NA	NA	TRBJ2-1	CASSESGRWGRGEQFF	TGCGCCAGCAGTGAGTCAGGTCGATGGGGCCGGGGGGAGCAGTTCTTC
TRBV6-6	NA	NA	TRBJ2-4	CASSSVSAKNIQYF	TGTGCCAGCAGTTCAGTTTCAGCCAAAAACATTCAGTACTTC
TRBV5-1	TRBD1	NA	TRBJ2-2	CASSLLRDRELTGELFF	TGCGCCAGCAGCTTACTCCGGGACAGGGAGTTAACCGGGGAGCTGTTTTTT
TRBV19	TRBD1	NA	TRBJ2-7	CASSLRDSYYEQYF	TGTGCCAGTAGCCTCCGGGACAGTTACTACGAGCAGTACTTC
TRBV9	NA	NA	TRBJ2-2	CASSVTGVFGELFF	TGTGCCAGCAGCGTAACGGGGGTGTTCGGGGAGCTGTTTTTT
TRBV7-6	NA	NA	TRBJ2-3	CASSPRRAGTDTQYF	TGTGCCAGCAGCCCCCGGCGGGCGGGCACAGATACGCAGTATTTT
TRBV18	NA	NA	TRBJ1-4	CASSPPYTGSNEKLFF	TGTGCCAGCTCACCACCGTATACGGGATCTAATGAAAAACTGTTTTTT